These T cell receptor beta chains were read from a single sample in a study of OX40 agonist ivuxolimab in advanced cancers. Sequencing used immunoSEQ multiplex PCR; TCRdb keeps in-frame clones, though not all of them. Among roughly 70,000 clones listed, approximately 80% were seen once. Sequences were derived from CD4+ or CD8+ T cells sorted from blood, sampled in a trial of the OX40 agonist ivuxolimab. The receptors derive from an adult with an advanced solid tumor such as melanoma, head and neck, liver or kidney cancer. CDR3s include the opening cysteine and the closing phenylalanine or tryptophan. The order of the fields is D gene, V gene, J gene, CDR3 length, clone size, CDR3 DNA, CDR3 protein. The D gene is left open where the match is weak. The listing skips clone size in some rows; elsewhere it reads once, few, many or a size class.

d_gene: .; v_gene: TRBV10-1; j_gene: TRBJ1-1; len: 14; abundance: .; CDR3nt: TGCGCCAGCAGTGAGTACAGAGGCGCTCCCGAAGCTTTCTTT; CDR3aa: CASSEYRGAPEAFF
d_gene: TRBD1; v_gene: TRBV4-1; j_gene: TRBJ2-3; len: 15; abundance: .; CDR3nt: TGCGCCAGCAGCTTACAGACAGGGGGTATAGATACGCAGTATTTT; CDR3aa: CASSLQTGGIDTQYF
d_gene: .; v_gene: TRBV4-1; j_gene: TRBJ2-7; len: 13; abundance: once; CDR3nt: TGCGCCAGCAGCCCATGGGGCGGATACGAGCAGTACTTC; CDR3aa: CASSPWGGYEQYF
d_gene: .; v_gene: TRBV5-1; j_gene: TRBJ1-4; len: 16; abundance: .; CDR3nt: TGCGCCAGCAGCCAGGGGTATGGGGAGACTAATGAAAAACTGTTTTTT; CDR3aa: CASSQGYGETNEKLFF
d_gene: TRBD2; v_gene: TRBV9; j_gene: TRBJ2-1; len: 19; abundance: .; CDR3nt: TGTGCCAGCAGCACGAAAGGAGGACTAGCGGGAGAGGCCTACAATGAGCAGTTCTTC; CDR3aa: CASSTKGGLAGEAYNEQFF
d_gene: .; v_gene: TRBV5-1; j_gene: TRBJ2-1; len: 14; abundance: .; CDR3nt: TGCGCCAGCAGCTTAGGAGTTTCCTACAATGAGCAGTTCTTC; CDR3aa: CASSLGVSYNEQFF
d_gene: .; v_gene: TRBV5-6; j_gene: TRBJ2-7; len: 14; abundance: .; CDR3nt: TGTGCCAGCAGCTTAGAAATGGGGGACTACGAGCAGTACTTC; CDR3aa: CASSLEMGDYEQYF
d_gene: .; v_gene: TRBV4-2; j_gene: TRBJ2-7; len: 16; abundance: .; CDR3nt: TGTGCCAGCAGCCAAGGAGGAGTGGGAGGATACCACGAGCAGTACTTC; CDR3aa: CASSQGGVGGYHEQYF
d_gene: .; v_gene: TRBV19; j_gene: TRBJ1-3; len: 16; abundance: .; CDR3nt: TGTGCCAGTAGTCCGGGACACGGAAACTCTGGAAACACCATATATTTT; CDR3aa: CASSPGHGNSGNTIYF
d_gene: .; v_gene: TRBV18; j_gene: TRBJ2-7; len: 14; abundance: once; CDR3nt: TGTGCCAGCTCACCCCTCCAGGGCGCCAACGAGCAGTACTTC; CDR3aa: CASSPLQGANEQYF
d_gene: TRBD2; v_gene: TRBV6-1; j_gene: TRBJ2-5; len: 15; abundance: .; CDR3nt: TGTGCCAGCAGTGGGATAGCGGGGGGTGGGGAGACCCAGTACTTC; CDR3aa: CASSGIAGGGETQYF
d_gene: .; v_gene: TRBV12-2; j_gene: TRBJ2-7; len: 17; abundance: .; CDR3nt: TGTGCAAGTCGCTTAGTATCCGGCGGCAGGTCGCCCTACGAGCAGTACTTC; CDR3aa: CASRLVSGGRSPYEQYF
d_gene: .; v_gene: TRBV4-2; j_gene: TRBJ1-2; len: 14; abundance: .; CDR3nt: TGTGCCAGCAGCCAAGCAACAGGATACTATGGCTACACCTTC; CDR3aa: CASSQATGYYGYTF
d_gene: .; v_gene: TRBV9; j_gene: TRBJ1-3; len: 16; abundance: .; CDR3nt: TGTGCCAGCAGCGAAAAGGGAACCAGCTCTGGAAACACCATATATTTT; CDR3aa: CASSEKGTSSGNTIYF
d_gene: .; v_gene: TRBV4-2; j_gene: TRBJ1-2; len: 15; abundance: .; CDR3nt: TGTGCCAGCAGCCAAGATTTGGGGGGGGAACGAGGCTACACCTTC; CDR3aa: CASSQDLGGERGYTF
d_gene: TRBD1; v_gene: TRBV27; j_gene: TRBJ2-7; len: 13; abundance: .; CDR3nt: TGTGCCAGCAGGCGGACAGGGGCCTACGAGCAGTACTTC; CDR3aa: CASRRTGAYEQYF
d_gene: TRBD1; v_gene: TRBV5-1; j_gene: TRBJ2-1; len: 15; abundance: .; CDR3nt: TGCGCCAGCAGCCAGCCGGGACAGGGGAGGAATGAGCAGTTCTTC; CDR3aa: CASSQPGQGRNEQFF
d_gene: .; v_gene: TRBV30; j_gene: TRBJ1-1; len: 13; abundance: few; CDR3nt: TGTGCCTGGAGTAGAGGGATTGGCACTGAAGCTTTCTTT; CDR3aa: CAWSRGIGTEAFF
d_gene: .; v_gene: TRBV19; j_gene: TRBJ1-4; len: 14; abundance: few; CDR3nt: TGTGCCAGTAGTAACGGGCCAACTAATGAAAAACTGTTTTTT; CDR3aa: CASSNGPTNEKLFF
d_gene: .; v_gene: TRBV2; j_gene: TRBJ2-5; len: 15; abundance: .; CDR3nt: TGTGCCAGCAAATTTGCTAGCGCCTTTCAAGAGACCCAGTACTTC; CDR3aa: CASKFASAFQETQYF
d_gene: TRBD2; v_gene: TRBV2; j_gene: TRBJ2-1; len: 14; abundance: .; CDR3nt: TGTGCCAGTCGGGATAGCGGGAGAGGGAATGAGCAGTTCTTC; CDR3aa: CASRDSGRGNEQFF
d_gene: .; v_gene: TRBV2; j_gene: TRBJ2-1; len: 15; abundance: few; CDR3nt: TGTGCCAGCAGTCCGGGACTGGGGTCCTACAATGAGCAGTTCTTC; CDR3aa: CASSPGLGSYNEQFF
d_gene: .; v_gene: TRBV7-9; j_gene: TRBJ2-1; len: 14; abundance: once; CDR3nt: TGTGCCAGCCATCGGACTGGTGCTAACAATGAGCAGTTCTTC; CDR3aa: CASHRTGANNEQFF
d_gene: TRBD1; v_gene: TRBV9; j_gene: TRBJ1-1; len: 16; abundance: .; CDR3nt: TGTGCCAGCAGCGTAGGAGGGACAGGGGTGAACACTGAAGCTTTCTTT; CDR3aa: CASSVGGTGVNTEAFF
d_gene: TRBD1; v_gene: TRBV27; j_gene: TRBJ2-1; len: 15; abundance: .; CDR3nt: TGTGCCAGCACGCCCCGGGGGACAGGGAACAATGAGCAGTTCTTC; CDR3aa: CASTPRGTGNNEQFF
d_gene: .; v_gene: TRBV27; j_gene: TRBJ2-5; len: 15; abundance: .; CDR3nt: TGTGCCAGCTCCCCTTACCCCGGGGGTCGAGAGACCCAGTACTTC; CDR3aa: CASSPYPGGRETQYF
d_gene: .; v_gene: TRBV7-9; j_gene: TRBJ2-7; len: 14; abundance: .; CDR3nt: TGTGCCAGCAGCTTAGATCGCGGGAACTACGAGCAGTACTTC; CDR3aa: CASSLDRGNYEQYF